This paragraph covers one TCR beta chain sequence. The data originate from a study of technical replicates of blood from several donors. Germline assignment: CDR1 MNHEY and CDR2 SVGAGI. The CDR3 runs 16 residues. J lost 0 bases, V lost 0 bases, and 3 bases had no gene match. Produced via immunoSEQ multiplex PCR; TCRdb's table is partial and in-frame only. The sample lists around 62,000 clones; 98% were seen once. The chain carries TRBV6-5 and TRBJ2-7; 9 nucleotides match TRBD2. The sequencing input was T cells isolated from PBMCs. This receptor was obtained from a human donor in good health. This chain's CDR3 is CASSYSTSGSSYEQYF. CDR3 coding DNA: TGTGCCAGCAGTTACTCGACTAGCGGCAGCTCCTACGAGCAGTACTTC.